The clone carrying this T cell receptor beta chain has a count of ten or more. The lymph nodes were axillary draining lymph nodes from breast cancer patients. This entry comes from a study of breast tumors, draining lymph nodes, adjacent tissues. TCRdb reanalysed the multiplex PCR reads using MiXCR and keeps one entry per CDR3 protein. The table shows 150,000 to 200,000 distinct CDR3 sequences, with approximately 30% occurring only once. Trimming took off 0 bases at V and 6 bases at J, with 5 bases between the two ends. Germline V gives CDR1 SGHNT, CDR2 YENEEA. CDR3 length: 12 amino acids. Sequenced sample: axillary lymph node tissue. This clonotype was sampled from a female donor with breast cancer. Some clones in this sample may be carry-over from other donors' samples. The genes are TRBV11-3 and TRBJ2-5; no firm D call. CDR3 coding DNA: TGTGCCAGCAGCTTAGATAGGAAGACCCAGTACTTC. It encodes CASSLDRKTQYF.